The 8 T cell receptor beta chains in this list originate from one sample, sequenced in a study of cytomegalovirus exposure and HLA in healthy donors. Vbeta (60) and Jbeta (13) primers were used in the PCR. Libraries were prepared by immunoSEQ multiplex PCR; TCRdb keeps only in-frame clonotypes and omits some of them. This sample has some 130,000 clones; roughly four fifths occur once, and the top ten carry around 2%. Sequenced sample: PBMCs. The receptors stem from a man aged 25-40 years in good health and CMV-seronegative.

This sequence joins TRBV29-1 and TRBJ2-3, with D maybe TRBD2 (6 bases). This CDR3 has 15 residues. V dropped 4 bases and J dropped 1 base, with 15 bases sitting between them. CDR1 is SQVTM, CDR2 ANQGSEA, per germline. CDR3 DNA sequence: TGCAGCGTTGCGGGTGGTGGGACTGGCACAGATACGCAGTATTTT. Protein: CSVAGGGTGTDTQYF.

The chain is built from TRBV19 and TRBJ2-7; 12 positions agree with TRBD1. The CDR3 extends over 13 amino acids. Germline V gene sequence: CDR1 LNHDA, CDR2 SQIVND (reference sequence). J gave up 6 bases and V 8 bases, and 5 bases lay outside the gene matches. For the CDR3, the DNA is TGTGCCAGTGGCCCGGGACAGGGGGCCGAGCAGTACTTC. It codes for CASGPGQGAEQYF. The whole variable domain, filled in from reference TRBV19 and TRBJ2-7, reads DGGITQSPKYLFRKEGQNVTLSCEQNLNHDAMYWYRQDPGQGLRLIYYSQIVNDFQKGDIAEGYSVSREKKESFPLTVTSAQKNPTAFYLCASGPGQGAEQYFGPGTRLTVT.

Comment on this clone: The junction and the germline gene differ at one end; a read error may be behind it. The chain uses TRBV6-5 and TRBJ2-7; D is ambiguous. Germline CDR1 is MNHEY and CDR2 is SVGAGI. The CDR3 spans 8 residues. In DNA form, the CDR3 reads TGTGCCAGCAGTTACCCGGGCTTC. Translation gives CASSYPGF.

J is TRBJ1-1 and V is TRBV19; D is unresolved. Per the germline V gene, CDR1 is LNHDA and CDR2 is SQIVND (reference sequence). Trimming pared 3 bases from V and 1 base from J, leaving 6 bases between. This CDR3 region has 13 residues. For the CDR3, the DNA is TGTGCCAGTAGTATTCAGAAGAACACTGAAGCTTTCTTT. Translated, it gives CASSIQKNTEAFF.

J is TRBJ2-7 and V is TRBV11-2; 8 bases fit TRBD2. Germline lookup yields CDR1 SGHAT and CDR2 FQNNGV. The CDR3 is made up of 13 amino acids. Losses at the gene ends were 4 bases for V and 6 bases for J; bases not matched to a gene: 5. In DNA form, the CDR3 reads TGTGCCAGCAGCTCCCCGAGCGGGGGCGAGCAGTACTTC. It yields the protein CASSSPSGGEQYF.

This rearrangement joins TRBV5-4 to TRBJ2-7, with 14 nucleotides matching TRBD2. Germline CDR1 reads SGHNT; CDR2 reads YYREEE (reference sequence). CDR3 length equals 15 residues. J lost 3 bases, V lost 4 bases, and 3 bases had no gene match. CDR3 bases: TGTGCCAGCAGCCTGGGACTAGCGGGAGTCTACGAGCAGTACTTC. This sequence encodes CASSLGLAGVYEQYF.

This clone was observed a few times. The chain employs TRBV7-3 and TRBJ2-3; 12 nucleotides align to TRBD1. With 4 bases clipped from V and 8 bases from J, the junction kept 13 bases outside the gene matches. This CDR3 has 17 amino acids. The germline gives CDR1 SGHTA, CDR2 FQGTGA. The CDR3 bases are TGTGCCAGCAGCTCCGACCCCGGGACAGGGGGCTTGAGTACGCAGTATTTT. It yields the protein CASSSDPGTGGLSTQYF.

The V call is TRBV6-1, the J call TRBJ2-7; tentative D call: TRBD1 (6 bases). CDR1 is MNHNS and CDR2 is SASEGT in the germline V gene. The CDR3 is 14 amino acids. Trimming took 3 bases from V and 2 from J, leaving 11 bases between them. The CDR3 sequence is CASSDWDTAYEQYF. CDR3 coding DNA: TGTGCCAGCAGTGATTGGGACACCGCCTACGAGCAGTACTTC.